These 11 T cell receptor beta chains were sequenced from one sample in a study of blood T cell repertoires in COVID-19. Generated by immunoSEQ multiplex PCR, the TCRdb table keeps only in-frame clones and is missing some. The table includes more than 35,000 clones, approximately 90% detected once. Material for sequencing was peripheral blood. The source is a man aged 55 to 70 with acute or convalescent COVID-19.

The chain joins TRBV7-8 to TRBJ2-7; TRBD2 matches 8 bases. The CDR3 length is 15 residues. The trim removed 4 bases at V and 1 base at J, leaving 6 bases unmatched. Germline assignment: CDR1 SGHVS and CDR2 FQNEAQ. The CDR3, as DNA: TGTGCCAGCAGCTGGCGTGGCGGGAGGTCCTACGAGCAGTACTTC. Its protein is CASSWRGGRSYEQYF.

The chain has TRBV29-1 and TRBJ2-3; D may be TRBD2 (5 bases). This CDR3 has 13 residues. From germline, CDR1 is SQVTM and CDR2 ANQGSEA. V lost 4 bases, J lost 0 bases, and 8 bases lay in between. The CDR3 is CSVVRDSTDTQYF. The CDR3 bases are TGCAGCGTTGTTCGGGATAGCACAGATACGCAGTATTTT.

This chain joins TRBV6-1 and TRBJ1-1, with D perhaps TRBD1 (5 bases). The V gene lost 1 base and the J gene lost 5 bases, with 11 bases spanning the gap. This CDR3 spans 14 amino acids. Germline assignment: CDR1 MNHNS and CDR2 SASEGT. CDR3 sequence: CASSEGQGLTEAFF. The CDR3 DNA reads TGTGCCAGCAGTGAAGGGCAGGGATTAACTGAAGCTTTCTTT.

The chain carries TRBV24-1 and TRBJ1-5; 8 bases are a match to TRBD1. The CDR3 consists of 16 residues. Per germline, CDR1 KGHDR and CDR2 SFDVKD. Trimming cost V 5 bases and J 4 bases; bases outside gene matches: 9. The CDR3 DNA sequence: TGTGCCACCAGTGCGAGTAGGACAGGGCAAAATCAGCCCCAGCATTTT. This encodes CATSASRTGQNQPQHF.

The chain uses TRBV4-2 and TRBJ2-5; TRBD2 is a possible D gene (5 bases). CDR1 is LGHNA, CDR2 YNFKEQ, per germline. Trimming took off 3 bases at V and 4 bases at J, with 24 bases between the two ends. The CDR3 has 18 residues. CDR3 residues: CASSQEMAAASRGETQYF. CDR3 sequence (DNA): TGTGCCAGCAGCCAGGAAATGGCGGCAGCCTCCCGGGGAGAGACCCAGTACTTC.

The chain is built from TRBV5-1 and TRBJ2-3, with 12 bases identical to TRBD2. The CDR3 sequence is 17 residues long. Trimming removed 4 bases from V and 6 bases from J; junction bases left unmatched: 12. Germline V gives CDR1 SGHRS, CDR2 YFSETQ. The DNA of the CDR3 is TGCGCCAGCAGCCTAGGCTCACTAGCGGGAGGTATGGATACGCAGTATTTT. It specifies CASSLGSLAGGMDTQYF. The full variable domain, in which reference TRBV5-1 and TRBJ2-3 provide the parts outside the CDR3, is KAGVTQTPRYLIKTRGQQVTLSCSPISGHRSVSWYQQTPGQGLQFLFEYFSETQRNKGNFPGRFSGRQFSNSRSEMNVSTLELGDSALYLCASSLGSLAGGMDTQYFGPGTRLTVL.

The chain uses TRBV27 and TRBJ1-6; TRBD1 aligns across 9 bases. The J segment lost 8 bases and the V segment lost 6 bases, leaving 2 bases of the junction unmatched. The CDR3 runs 13 residues. CDR1 MNHEY and CDR2 SMNVEV come from the germline V gene (reference sequence). The CDR3 loop reads CASRGQGYSPLHF. The CDR3 DNA reads TGTGCCAGCAGAGGACAGGGGTATTCACCCCTCCACTTT.

The chain recombines TRBV3-1 (or the pseudogene TRBV3-2) with TRBJ1-5, with D perhaps TRBD1 (5 bases). Germline loops: CDR1 LGHDT, CDR2 YNNKEL (reference sequence). V dropped 1 base and J dropped 7 bases, with 14 bases sitting between them. This CDR3 is 15 amino acids long. This CDR3 reads CASSQVGGGEQPQHF. DNA of the CDR3: TGTGCCAGCAGCCAAGTTGGGGGAGGGGAGCAGCCCCAGCATTTT.

The rearrangement uses TRBV19 and TRBJ1-5; 11 positions match TRBD1. With 0 bases clipped from V and 4 bases from J, the junction kept 14 bases outside the gene matches. There are 20 residues in the CDR3. Germline V lookup: CDR1 LNHDA, CDR2 SQIVND (reference sequence). The CDR3 DNA sequence: TGTGCCAGTAGTATAGAGGGGAGGACAGGGGGCATAGAAGGAAATCAGCCCCAGCATTTT. Amino acid sequence: CASSIEGRTGGIEGNQPQHF.

The V call is TRBV3-1 (or the pseudogene TRBV3-2), the J call TRBJ1-2; 7 nucleotides line up with TRBD1. This CDR3 is built from 14 residues. The germline gives CDR1 LGHDT, CDR2 YNNKEL (reference sequence). V lost 4 bases to trimming and J lost 7 bases; unmatched junction nucleotides: 9. For the CDR3, the DNA is TGTGCCAGCAGCCCACACAGGGGTTCCCTTGGCTACACCTTC. Translating gives CASSPHRGSLGYTF.

The chain joins TRBV27 to TRBJ2-5; TRBD2 aligns across 7 bases. From germline, CDR1 is MNHEY and CDR2 SMNVEV (reference sequence). J gave up 4 bases and V 7 bases, and 9 bases lay outside the gene matches. CDR3 size: 14 residues. CDR3 loop: CASKPLGGGETQYF. Here the CDR3 DNA reads TGTGCCAGCAAACCCCTGGGGGGGGGAGAGACCCAGTACTTC.